This T cell receptor (beta chain) is from a study of response to subunit inactivated influenza vaccine. TCRdb reprocessed the RT-PCR reads with MiXCR, giving one entry per CDR3 protein. This sample yields under 850,000 distinct CDR3 sequences, of which less than 20% are seen a single time; roughly a tenth belongs to the top ten. V was shortened by 4 bases and J by 6 bases, with 7 bases between the two germline ends. The CDR3 totals 12 residues. The germline gives CDR1 SGHTA, CDR2 FQGNSA. Sequenced here: PBMCs from blood, sampled around 5 days after vaccination. The chain uses TRBV7-2 and TRBJ2-1; D remains ambiguous. The origin of this receptor is a man between 45 and 60 years old who received an inactivated influenza vaccine. The CDR3 nucleotides read TGTGCCAGCAGCTGGGTTAGCAATGAGCAGTTCTTC. Translating it yields CASSWVSNEQFF.